Below are 14 T cell receptor beta chains sequenced from a single sample in a study of regulatory T cells in long-lasting Graves disease. Assembly of TCR beta libraries relied on iRepertoire HTBI primers together with Arm-PCR of CDR3 regions. TCRdb fed the multiplex PCR reads into MiXCR, producing one record per CDR3 protein. Counted here are a few hundred thousand distinct CDR3 sequences, around 24% occurring once; the ten biggest clones make up around 24%. Indicated time point: persistent/refractory GD, antithyroid drugs over 5 years with positive TRAb. Extracted RNA from PBMCs served as the source of the TCR library. The starting material was peripheral blood mononuclear cells (PBMCs), obtained when the disease was refractory, from a patient treated with antithyroid drugs. The receptors were gathered from a female donor with Graves disease.

The rearrangement uses TRBV4-1 and TRBJ2-5; 9 nucleotides match TRBD2. This CDR3 region has 18 residues. Unmatched junction bases numbered 13, after V lost 0 bases and J lost 5 bases. CDR1 is MGHRA and CDR2 is YSYEKL in the germline V gene. In DNA form, the CDR3 reads TGCGCCAGCAGCCAAGAAAGACTAGCGGAGGCGTTCACCGAGACCCAGTACTTC. It codes for CASSQERLAEAFTETQYF.

The CDR3 bases are TGTGCCAGCAGCTTCCGGGACAACTTGAACACCGGGGAGCTGTTTTTT. Residues: CASSFRDNLNTGELFF. This chain connects TRBV5-6 to TRBJ2-2; TRBD1 might be the D (6 bases). This CDR3 is built from 16 residues. The V end lost 2 bases, the J end lost 1 base, and 12 bases lay between the germline ends. The germline V gene encodes CDR1 SGHDT and CDR2 YYEEEE.

This chain connects TRBV19 to TRBJ2-6; 12 nucleotides align to TRBD2. The V gene's germline CDR1 is LNHDA and CDR2 SQIVND (reference sequence). The CDR3 contains 18 residues. With 5 bases clipped from V and 2 bases from J, the junction kept 7 bases outside the gene matches. The DNA of the CDR3 is TGTGCCAGTAGTCCCACGACTAGCGGGAGCGCTGGGGCCAACGTCCTGACTTTC. Its protein product is CASSPTTSGSAGANVLTF.

This clonotype was counted ten times or more. This chain connects TRBV2 to TRBJ1-4; 8 bases align to TRBD1. The V gene's germline CDR1 is SNHLY and CDR2 FYNNEI. J was trimmed by 7 bases and V by 4 bases; bases with no gene match: 8. The CDR3 is 15 amino acids. The CDR3 spells CASSATTGAPEKLFF. CDR3 bases: TGTGCCAGCAGTGCTACGACAGGGGCCCCTGAAAAACTGTTTTTT.

A note on this clonotype: A much larger clonotype is one base distant, so this may be a read error. The V gene is TRBV28, the J gene TRBJ2-7; tentative D call: TRBD1 (5 bases). There are 13 residues in the CDR3. Germline CDR1 and CDR2: MDHEN and SYDVKM. CDR3 sequence: CASSVGPTYGQYF. DNA of the CDR3: TGTGCCAGCAGCGTGGGGCCGACCTACGGGCAGTACTTC. The entire variable domain, with the rest obtained from reference TRBV28 and TRBJ2-7, is as follows: DVKVTQSSRYLVKRTGEKVFLECVQDMDHENMFWYRQDPGLGLRLIYFSYDVKMKEKGDIPEGYSVSREKKERFSLILESASTNQTSMYLCASSVGPTYGQYFGPGTRLTVT.

V gene TRBV10-3 combines with J gene TRBJ1-6; D is uncertain. The germline V and J ends were trimmed by 7 bases and 1 base, with 8 bases remaining between them. Germline V gene data show CDR1 as ENHRY and CDR2 as SYGVKD. The CDR3 consists of 14 residues. The DNA for the CDR3 is TGTGCCATCAAGGGCAGTTCCTATAATTCACCCCTCCACTTT. It codes for CAIKGSSYNSPLHF.

A remark on this clonotype: A read error may be the cause here, since a much bigger clone is one base away. The chain recombines TRBV6-1 with TRBJ1-3; 8 nucleotides agree with TRBD1. Germline CDR1 and CDR2: MNHNS and SASEGT. There are 15 residues in the CDR3. Written as DNA, the CDR3 is TGTGCCAGCAGTACTGGACAGGGAGGAGGAAACCCCATATATTTT. Translation: CASSTGQGGGNPIYF.

This clonotype was counted ten times or more. V usage is TRBV5-8 and J usage is TRBJ2-7; D ambiguous. Trimming shortened V by 0 bases and J by 2 bases, and 3 bases separated the two germline ends. Germline CDR1 SGHTS, CDR2 YDEGEE. The CDR3 sequence is 12 residues long. CDR3 DNA sequence: TGTGCCAGCAGCTTGGAAACCTACGAGCAGTACTTC. Protein product: CASSLETYEQYF.

The J gene is TRBJ2-7, the V gene TRBV5-1; D unresolved. Germline V gives CDR1 SGHRS, CDR2 YFSETQ. The V gene lost 1 base and the J gene lost 2 bases, with 22 bases spanning the gap. The CDR3 is 18 amino acids. The CDR3 protein is CASSLSSGPVGRTYEQYF. The CDR3 DNA follows: TGCGCCAGCAGCTTGTCTTCCGGCCCCGTCGGCCGGACCTACGAGCAGTACTTC.

The chain couples TRBV28 to TRBJ2-3, with TRBD1 identical over 9 bases. This CDR3 has 15 amino acids. Germline loops: CDR1 MDHEN, CDR2 SYDVKM. V shed 5 bases, J shed 3 bases, and the junction held 6 bases outside the gene matches. CDR3 in amino acids: CASSASQGATDTQYF. CDR3 DNA sequence: TGTGCCAGCAGTGCATCACAGGGGGCAACAGATACGCAGTATTTT.

There are a few counts of this clonotype. The V gene is TRBV19, the J gene TRBJ1-4, with a weak D call TRBD1 (5 bases). The germline V gene encodes CDR1 LNHDA and CDR2 SQIVND (reference sequence). This CDR3 has 14 amino acids. V was pared by 1 base and J by 8 bases, with 11 bases between. CDR3 DNA sequence: TGTGCCAGTAGTATAGGGGGCACAGGCGAAAAACTGTTTTTT. This gives the protein CASSIGGTGEKLFF.

This clonotype was found a few times. The chain links TRBV2 to TRBJ2-5; D not resolved. V was pared by 3 bases and J by 7 bases, with 15 bases between. Germline CDR1 reads SNHLY; CDR2 reads FYNNEI. The length of the CDR3 is 14 residues. CDR3 residues: CASSERPSWGTQYF. For the CDR3, the DNA is TGTGCCAGCAGTGAGCGGCCGTCCTGGGGGACCCAGTACTTC.

With regard to this clonotype: No DNA is shown, since the ends of the CDR3 on it are uncertain; the CDR3 is the one TCRdb lists. This chain links TRBV30 with TRBJ1-2; the DNA was not used to check the table's D call, TRBD1. The CDR3 numbers 12 amino acids, ends counted. Germline V gene sequence: CDR1 GTSNPN, CDR2 SVGIG (reference sequence). CDR3: CAGTGNAYGCTF.

This clonotype was seen many times. The genes are TRBV27 and TRBJ1-2; TRBD1 matches at 8 bases. The CDR3 runs to 14 residues. Germline CDR1 reads MNHEY; CDR2 reads SMNVEV (reference sequence). The junction had 3 bases not matched to a gene; V was cut back by 6 bases and J by 0 bases. The CDR3 DNA is TGTGCCAGCAGCCGGACAGGGTCTAACTATGGCTACACCTTC. Translating it yields CASSRTGSNYGYTF.